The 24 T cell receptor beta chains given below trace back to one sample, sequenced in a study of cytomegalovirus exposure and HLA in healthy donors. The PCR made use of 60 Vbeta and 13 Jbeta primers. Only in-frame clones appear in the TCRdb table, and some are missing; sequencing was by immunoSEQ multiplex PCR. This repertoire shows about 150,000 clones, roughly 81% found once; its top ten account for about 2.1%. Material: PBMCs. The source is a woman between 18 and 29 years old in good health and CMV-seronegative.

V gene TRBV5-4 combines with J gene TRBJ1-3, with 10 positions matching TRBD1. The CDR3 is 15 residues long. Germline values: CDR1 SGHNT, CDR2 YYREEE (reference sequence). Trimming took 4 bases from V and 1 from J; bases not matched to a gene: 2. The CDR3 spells CASSRDRGSGNTIYF. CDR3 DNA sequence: TGTGCCAGCAGCCGGGACAGGGGATCTGGAAACACCATATATTTT. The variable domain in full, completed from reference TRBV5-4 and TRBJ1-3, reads ETGVTQSPTHLIKTRGQQVTLRCSSQSGHNTVSWYQQALGQGPQFIFQYYREEENGRGNFPPRFSGLQFPNYSSELNVNALELDDSALYLCASSRDRGSGNTIYFGEGSWLTVV.

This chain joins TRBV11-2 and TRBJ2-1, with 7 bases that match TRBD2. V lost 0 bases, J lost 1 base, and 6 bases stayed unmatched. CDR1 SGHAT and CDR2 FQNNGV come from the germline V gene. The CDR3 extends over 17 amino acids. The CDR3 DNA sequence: TGTGCCAGCAGCTTAGATGGGGGGGGAGGATCCTACAATGAGCAGTTCTTC. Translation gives CASSLDGGGGSYNEQFF.

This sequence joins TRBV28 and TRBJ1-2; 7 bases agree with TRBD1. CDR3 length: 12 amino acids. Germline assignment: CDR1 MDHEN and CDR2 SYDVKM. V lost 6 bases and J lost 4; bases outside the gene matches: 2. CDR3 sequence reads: CASSWTGYGYTF. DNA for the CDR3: TGTGCCAGCAGCTGGACAGGCTATGGCTACACCTTC.

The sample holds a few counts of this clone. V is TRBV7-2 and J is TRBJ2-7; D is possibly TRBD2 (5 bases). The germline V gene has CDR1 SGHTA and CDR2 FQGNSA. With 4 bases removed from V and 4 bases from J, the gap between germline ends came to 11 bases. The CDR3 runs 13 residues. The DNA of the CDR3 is TGTGCCAGCAGCTCCGGGAATCCATACGAGCAGTACTTC. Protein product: CASSSGNPYEQYF. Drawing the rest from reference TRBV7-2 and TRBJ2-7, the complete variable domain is GAGVSQSPSNKVTEKGKDVELRCDPISGHTALYWYRQSLGQGLEFLIYFQGNSAPDKSGLPSDRFSAERTGGSVSTLTIQRTQQEDSAVYLCASSSGNPYEQYFGPGTRLTVT.

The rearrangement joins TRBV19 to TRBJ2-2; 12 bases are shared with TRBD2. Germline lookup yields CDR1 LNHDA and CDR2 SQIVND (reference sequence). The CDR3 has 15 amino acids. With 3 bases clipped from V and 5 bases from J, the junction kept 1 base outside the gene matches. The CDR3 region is CASSMTSGRTGELFF. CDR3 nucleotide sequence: TGTGCCAGTAGTATGACTAGCGGGAGAACCGGGGAGCTGTTTTTT.

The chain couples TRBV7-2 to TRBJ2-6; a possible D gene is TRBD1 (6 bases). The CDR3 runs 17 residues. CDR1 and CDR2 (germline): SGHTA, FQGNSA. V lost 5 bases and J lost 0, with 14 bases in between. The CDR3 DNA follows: TGTGCCAGCAGCGAAAGGGGACATATCTCTGGGGCCAACGTCCTGACTTTC. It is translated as CASSERGHISGANVLTF.

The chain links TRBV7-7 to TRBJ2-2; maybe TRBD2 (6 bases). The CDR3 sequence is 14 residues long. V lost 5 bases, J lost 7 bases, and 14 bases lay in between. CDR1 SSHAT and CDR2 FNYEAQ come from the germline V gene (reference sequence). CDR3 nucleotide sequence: TGTGCCAGCAGCCCCCTGGGGGGAGGCGGGGAGCTGTTTTTT. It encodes CASSPLGGGGELFF.

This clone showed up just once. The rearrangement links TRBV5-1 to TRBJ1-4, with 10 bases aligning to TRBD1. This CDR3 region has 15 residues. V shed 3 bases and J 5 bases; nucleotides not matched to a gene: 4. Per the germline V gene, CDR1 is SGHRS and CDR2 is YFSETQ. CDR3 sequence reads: CASSSTGQGNEKLFF. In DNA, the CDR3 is TGCGCCAGCAGCTCCACGGGACAGGGGAATGAAAAACTGTTTTTT.

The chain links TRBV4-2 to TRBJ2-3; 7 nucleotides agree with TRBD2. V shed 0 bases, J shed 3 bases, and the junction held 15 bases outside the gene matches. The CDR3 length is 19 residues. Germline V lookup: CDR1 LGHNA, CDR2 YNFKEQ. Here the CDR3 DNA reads TGTGCCAGCAGCCAAGATGGGCGCGGGAGTACATTTCCGACAGATACGCAGTATTTT. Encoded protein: CASSQDGRGSTFPTDTQYF.

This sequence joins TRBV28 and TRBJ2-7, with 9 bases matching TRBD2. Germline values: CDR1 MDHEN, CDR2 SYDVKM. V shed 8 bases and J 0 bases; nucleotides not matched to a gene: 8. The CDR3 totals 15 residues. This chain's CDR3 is CASPPAGGPSYEQYF. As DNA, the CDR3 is TGTGCCAGCCCCCCAGCGGGAGGCCCCTCCTACGAGCAGTACTTC.

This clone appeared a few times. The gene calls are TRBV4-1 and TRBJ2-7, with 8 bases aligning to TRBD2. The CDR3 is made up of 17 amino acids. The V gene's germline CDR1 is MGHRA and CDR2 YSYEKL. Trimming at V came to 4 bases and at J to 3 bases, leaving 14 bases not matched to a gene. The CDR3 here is CASSRGSGTRIFYEQYF. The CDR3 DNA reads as TGCGCCAGCAGCCGGGGGTCGGGGACTAGAATATTCTACGAGCAGTACTTC.

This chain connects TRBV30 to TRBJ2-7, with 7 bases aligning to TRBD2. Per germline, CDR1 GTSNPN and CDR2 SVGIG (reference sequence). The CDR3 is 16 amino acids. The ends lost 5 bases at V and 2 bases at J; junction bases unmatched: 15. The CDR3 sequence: CAWGPTRGVIPYEQYF. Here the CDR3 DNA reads TGTGCCTGGGGGCCAACCCGGGGGGTTATTCCCTACGAGCAGTACTTC.

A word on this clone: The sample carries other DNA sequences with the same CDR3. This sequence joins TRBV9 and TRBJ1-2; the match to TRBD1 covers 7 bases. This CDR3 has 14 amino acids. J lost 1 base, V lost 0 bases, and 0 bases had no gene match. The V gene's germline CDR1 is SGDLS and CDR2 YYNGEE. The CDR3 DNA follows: TGTGCCAGCAGCGTAGGACAGGGTAACTATGGCTACACCTTC. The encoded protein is CASSVGQGNYGYTF.

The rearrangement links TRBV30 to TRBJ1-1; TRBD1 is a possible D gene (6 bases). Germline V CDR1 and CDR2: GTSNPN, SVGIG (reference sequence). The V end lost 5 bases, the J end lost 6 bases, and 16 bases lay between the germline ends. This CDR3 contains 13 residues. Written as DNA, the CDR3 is TGTGCCTGGGGGACCACAGGGAAACCTGAAGCTTTCTTT. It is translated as CAWGTTGKPEAFF.

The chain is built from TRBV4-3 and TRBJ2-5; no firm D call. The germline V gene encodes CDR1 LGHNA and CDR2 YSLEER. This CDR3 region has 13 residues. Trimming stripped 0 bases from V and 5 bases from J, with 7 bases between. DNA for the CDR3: TGCGCCAGCAGCCAAGACGAGGAGGAGACCCAGTACTTC. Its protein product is CASSQDEEETQYF.

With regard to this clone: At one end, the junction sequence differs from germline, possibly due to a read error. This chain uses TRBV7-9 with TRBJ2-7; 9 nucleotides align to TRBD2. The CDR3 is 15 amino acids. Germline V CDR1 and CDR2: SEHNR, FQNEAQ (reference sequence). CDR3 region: CSSSSSGTSLGEQYF. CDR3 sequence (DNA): TGTTCCAGCAGCTCATCGGGGACTAGCTTAGGCGAGCAGTACTTC.

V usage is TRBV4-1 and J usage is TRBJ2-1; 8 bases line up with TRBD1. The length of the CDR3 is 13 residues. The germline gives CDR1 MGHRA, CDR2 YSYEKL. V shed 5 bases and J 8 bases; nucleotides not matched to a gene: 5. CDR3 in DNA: TGCGCCAGCAGCGGTCAGGGGGCATATGAGCAGTTCTTC. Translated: CASSGQGAYEQFF.

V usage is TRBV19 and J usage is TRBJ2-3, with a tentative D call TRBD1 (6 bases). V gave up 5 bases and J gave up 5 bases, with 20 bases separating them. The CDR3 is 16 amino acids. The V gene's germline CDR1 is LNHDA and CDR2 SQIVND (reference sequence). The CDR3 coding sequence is TGTGCCAGTAGTGTGACAGGCCCCCCAAGCGGAGATACGCAGTATTTT. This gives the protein CASSVTGPPSGDTQYF.

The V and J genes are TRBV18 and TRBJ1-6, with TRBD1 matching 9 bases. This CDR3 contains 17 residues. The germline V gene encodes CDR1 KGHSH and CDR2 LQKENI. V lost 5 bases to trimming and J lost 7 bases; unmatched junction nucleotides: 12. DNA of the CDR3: TGTGCCAGCTCAGACGGAATGCCCGGGACAGGGAATTCACCCCTCCACTTT. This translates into CASSDGMPGTGNSPLHF.

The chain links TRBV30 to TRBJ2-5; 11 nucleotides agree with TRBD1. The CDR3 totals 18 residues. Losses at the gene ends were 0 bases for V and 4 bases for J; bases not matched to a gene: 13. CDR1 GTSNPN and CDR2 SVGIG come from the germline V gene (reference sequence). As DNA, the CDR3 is TGTGCCTGGAGTGTCTTATATTCGGGACAGGGGGTGGCAGAGACCCAGTACTTC. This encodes CAWSVLYSGQGVAETQYF.

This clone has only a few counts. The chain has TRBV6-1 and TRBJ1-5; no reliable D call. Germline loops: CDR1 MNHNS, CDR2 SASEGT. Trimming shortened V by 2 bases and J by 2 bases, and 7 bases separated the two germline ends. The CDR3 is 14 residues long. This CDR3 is CASSERLGNQPQHF. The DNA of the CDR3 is TGTGCCAGCAGTGAACGACTGGGCAATCAGCCCCAGCATTTT.

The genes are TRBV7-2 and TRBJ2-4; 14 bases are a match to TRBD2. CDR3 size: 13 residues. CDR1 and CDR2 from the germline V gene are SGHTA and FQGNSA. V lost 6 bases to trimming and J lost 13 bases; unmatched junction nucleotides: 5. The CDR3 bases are TGTGCCAGCAGAAGACTAGCGGGAGGGAGGCAGTACTTC. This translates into CASRRLAGGRQYF.

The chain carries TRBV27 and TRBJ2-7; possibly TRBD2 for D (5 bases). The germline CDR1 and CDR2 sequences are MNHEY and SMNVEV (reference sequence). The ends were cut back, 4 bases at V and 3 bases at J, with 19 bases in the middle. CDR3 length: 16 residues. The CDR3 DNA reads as TGTGCCAGCAGTTGGGGAGCGGCTAGCTCCCGCTACGAGCAGTACTTC. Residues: CASSWGAASSRYEQYF.

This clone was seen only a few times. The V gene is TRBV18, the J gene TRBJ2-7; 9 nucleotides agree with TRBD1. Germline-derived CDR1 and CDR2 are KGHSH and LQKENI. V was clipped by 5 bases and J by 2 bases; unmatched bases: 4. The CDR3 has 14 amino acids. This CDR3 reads CASSTTGGTYEQYF. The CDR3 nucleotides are TGTGCCAGCTCAACGACAGGGGGTACCTACGAGCAGTACTTC.